Sequencing of this TCR beta chain was carried out in a study of shared clonotypes between healthy human individuals. General study results and limits: Compared with memory subsets, naive subsets generally had larger estimated richness. Naive CD4 clonotype sharing across several donors was around 5.5%.

The CDR3 covers 15 residues. V lost 3 bases and J lost 6, with 17 bases in between. The germline CDR1 and CDR2 sequences are GTSNPN and SVGIG (reference sequence). This clone showed up many times. Its antigen is still unknown. At the deep level, the assay was run. Profiled with immunoSEQ multiplex PCR; TCRdb holds only in-frame clones, not every one. The table shows under 85,000 clones, with over 55% occurring only once. This sequence originates from a man under 40 in good health. V gene TRBV30 combines with J gene TRBJ2-2; a possible D gene is TRBD1 (6 bases). Sequencing used memory CD8+ T cells sorted from blood. Regarding subset: CD45RO+ cells pooled with CCR7-negative TemRA cells. CDR3: CAWRTMAGEAGELFF. The CDR3 DNA is TGTGCCTGGAGAACGATGGCAGGGGAAGCCGGGGAGCTGTTTTTT.